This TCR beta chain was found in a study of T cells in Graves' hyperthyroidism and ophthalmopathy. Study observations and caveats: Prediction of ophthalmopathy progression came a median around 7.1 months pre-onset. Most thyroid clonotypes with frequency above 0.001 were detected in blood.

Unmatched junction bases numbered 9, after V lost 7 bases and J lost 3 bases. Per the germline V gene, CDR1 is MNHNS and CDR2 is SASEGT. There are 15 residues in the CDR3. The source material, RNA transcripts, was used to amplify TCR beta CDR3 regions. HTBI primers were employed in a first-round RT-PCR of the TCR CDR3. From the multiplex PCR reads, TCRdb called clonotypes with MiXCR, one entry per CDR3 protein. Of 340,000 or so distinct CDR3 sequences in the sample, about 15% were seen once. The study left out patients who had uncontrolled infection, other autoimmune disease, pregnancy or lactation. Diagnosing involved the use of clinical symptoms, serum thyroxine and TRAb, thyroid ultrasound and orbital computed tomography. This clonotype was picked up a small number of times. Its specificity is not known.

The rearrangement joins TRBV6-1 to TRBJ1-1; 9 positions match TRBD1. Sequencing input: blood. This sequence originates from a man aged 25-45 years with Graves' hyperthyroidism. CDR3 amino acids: CASKTTGGRYTEAFF. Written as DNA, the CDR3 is TGTGCCAGCAAGACGACAGGGGGGAGATACACTGAAGCTTTCTTT.